This TCR beta chain was retrieved from a study of shared clonotypes between healthy human individuals. General observations from the study: There were few donors, and this limited the genetic and exposure-history diversity represented. Of the naive CD4 clonotypes, around 5% were shared across several donors.

There were only Caucasian adults among the donors, and all lived in Nashville, Tennessee. As to this clone: Antigen: not known.

Deep-level running was used for the assay. Sequencing was performed with immunoSEQ multiplex PCR; in TCRdb, only in-frame clones are kept and a portion is missing. Of fewer than 400,000 clones listed, less than 85% are singletons. The V gene's germline CDR1 is SGHRS and CDR2 YFSETQ. V lost 3 bases to trimming and J lost 1 base, with 9 bases between them. The CDR3 contains 14 residues. This sequence joins TRBV5-1 and TRBJ2-3; possible D gene TRBD1, 5 bases. The receptor comes from a man younger than 40 in good health. Sequencing was done on a sample of memory CD4+ T cells sorted from blood. Subset in this sample: CD45RA-negative fraction. Here the CDR3 reads CASSSREGTDTQYF. The CDR3, as DNA: TGCGCCAGCAGCTCCAGGGAAGGCACAGATACGCAGTATTTT.